This entry lists 30 T cell receptor beta chains sequenced from one sample in a study of patients and donors after allogeneic stem cell transplantation (dated by TCRdb to the early 2020s). Library preparation used RT-PCR. Sequencing instrument: NextSeq 550. TCRdb cleaned the public reads at Q25 with fastp, built clones with MiXCR and kept in-frame beta chains. Each entry is one CDR3 protein sequence, shown with its most common DNA and genes. The sample contains roughly 30,000 distinct CDR3 sequences, 6.5% to 7% of them found a single time. The top ten clones comprise roughly 36% of the sample. Sample: blood, either unsorted or a sorted T cell fraction (not recorded which). Source of these receptors: a human donor who was either an allogeneic HSCT recipient or a stem cell or donor lymphocyte infusion donor (not recorded which). It is not recorded whose cells these are; they may come from a transplant donor.

There are many counts of this clonotype. V and J are TRBV29-1 and TRBJ2-4, with 9 bases matching TRBD1. This CDR3 spans 15 amino acids. Germline loops: CDR1 SQVTM, CDR2 ANQGSEA. Trimming at V came to 0 bases and at J to 9 bases, leaving 9 bases not matched to a gene. Here the CDR3 reads CSVEDSTGGIGIQYF. CDR3 DNA: TGCAGCGTTGAAGATAGTACAGGGGGCATTGGCATTCAGTACTTC.

This clonotype was recorded a few times. The rearrangement joins TRBV15 to TRBJ2-3; 8 bases line up with TRBD2. V trimming: 7 bases; J trimming: 5 bases; junction bases outside the gene matches: 8. CDR1 is LNHNV and CDR2 is YYDKDF in the germline V gene (reference sequence). The CDR3 is 14 amino acids. CDR3 DNA sequence: TGTGCCACCAAGATAGCGGGAATCGTAGATACGCAGTATTTT. Its protein product is CATKIAGIVDTQYF. The full variable domain, its missing parts supplied by reference TRBV15 and TRBJ2-3, is DAMVIQNPRYQVTQFGKPVTLSCSQTLNHNVMYWYQQKSSQAPKLLFHYYDKDFNNEADTPDNFQSRRPNTSFCFLDIRSPGLGDTAMYLCATKIAGIVDTQYFGPGTRLTVL.

The chain joins TRBV18 to TRBJ2-3; 13 positions match TRBD2. The V gene end was trimmed by 2 bases and the J gene end by 1 base; junction bases not matched to a gene: 6. The CDR3 length is 18 residues. Germline CDR1 reads KGHSH; CDR2 reads LQKENI. CDR3 protein: CASSPGLAGVLGTDTQYF. CDR3 nucleotides: TGTGCCAGCTCACCAGGACTAGCGGGAGTTCTTGGCACAGATACGCAGTATTTT.

The gene calls are TRBV3-1 and TRBJ2-5, with TRBD2 identical over 8 bases. V was pared by 0 bases and J by 5 bases, with 8 bases of the junction left unmatched. CDR3 length: 16 residues. The germline gives CDR1 LGHDT, CDR2 YNNKEL (reference sequence). This chain's CDR3 is CASSQDGLATGETQYF. The DNA for the CDR3 is TGTGCCAGCAGCCAAGATGGACTAGCTACGGGGGAGACCCAGTACTTC.

In its sample, this clonotype was seen many times. The CDR3 sequence: CATSRARRETQYF. CDR3 nucleotide sequence: TGTGCCACCAGCAGAGCGAGGAGGGAGACCCAGTACTTC. V gene TRBV15 combines with J gene TRBJ2-5, with D tentatively TRBD2 (5 bases). CDR1 and CDR2 (germline): LNHNV, YYDKDF (reference sequence). This CDR3 has 13 amino acids. Between the trimmed V and J ends, which lost 1 base and 5 bases, there was a span of 8 bases.

This clonotype was picked up a small number of times. This chain uses TRBV5-1 with TRBJ2-3, with a tentative D call TRBD2 (5 bases). This CDR3 is 14 amino acids long. In germline, CDR1 is SGHRS, CDR2 YFSETQ. V lost 5 bases and J lost 1, with 11 bases in between. The chain's CDR3 is CASRRVLGTDTQYF. The CDR3 region has the DNA TGCGCCAGCAGGAGGGTCCTGGGCACAGATACGCAGTATTTT.

This clonotype was seen many times. This chain connects TRBV20-1 to TRBJ1-2, with 11 bases aligning to TRBD1. Germline CDR1 DFQATT, CDR2 SNEGSKA (reference sequence). The ends lost 3 bases at V and 2 bases at J; junction bases unmatched: 5. The CDR3 has 15 amino acids. CDR3 bases: TGCAGTGCTAGGAGGGGGACAGGGGGGAACTATGGCTACACCTTC. Encoded protein: CSARRGTGGNYGYTF.

This clonotype was detected many times. The gene calls are TRBV29-1 and TRBJ2-5, with D perhaps being TRBD1 or TRBD2 (5 bases each). There are 13 residues in the CDR3. V was shortened by 6 bases and J by 2 bases, with 13 bases between the two germline ends. CDR1 is SQVTM, CDR2 ANQGSEA, per germline. The CDR3 reads CSVTLGPQETQYF. The CDR3 nucleotides are TGCAGCGTGACCCTGGGACCACAAGAGACCCAGTACTTC.

This clonotype has ten or more counts. The rearrangement joins TRBV4-3 to TRBJ2-2; the match to TRBD1 covers 10 bases. Germline CDR1 LGHNA, CDR2 YSLEER. The J segment lost 7 bases and the V segment lost 3 bases, leaving 5 bases of the junction unmatched. The CDR3 contains 15 residues. The CDR3 protein is CASSQDRGYGGELFF. The CDR3 nucleotides are TGCGCCAGCAGCCAGGACAGGGGGTATGGCGGGGAGCTGTTTTTT.

The sample holds a few counts of this clonotype. This chain joins TRBV20-1 and TRBJ2-1; 12 bases map to TRBD2. Germline loops: CDR1 DFQATT, CDR2 SNEGSKA (reference sequence). This CDR3 region has 16 residues. The ends lost 3 bases at V and 0 bases at J; junction bases unmatched: 3. This chain's CDR3 is CSARTLAGGSYNEQFF. As DNA, the CDR3 is TGCAGTGCTAGGACACTAGCGGGAGGCTCCTACAATGAGCAGTTCTTC.

Many counts were recorded for this clonotype. The chain joins TRBV28 to TRBJ2-2; 7 bases are a match to TRBD1. V lost 2 bases to trimming and J lost 6 bases; unmatched junction nucleotides: 12. The germline V gene has CDR1 MDHEN and CDR2 SYDVKM. This CDR3 has 17 amino acids. The CDR3 nucleotides are TGTGCCAGCAGTTTAGGACAGGCCCGGTGGACCCCCGGGGAGCTGTTTTTT. Translated: CASSLGQARWTPGELFF. Full variable domain (missing parts from reference TRBV28 and TRBJ2-2): DVKVTQSSRYLVKRTGEKVFLECVQDMDHENMFWYRQDPGLGLRLIYFSYDVKMKEKGDIPEGYSVSREKKERFSLILESASTNQTSMYLCASSLGQARWTPGELFFGEGSRLTVL.

This clonotype occurred many times. The rearrangement links TRBV5-1 to TRBJ2-7; 7 nucleotides line up with TRBD1. This CDR3 region has 15 residues. V gave up 4 bases and J gave up 4 bases; unmatched junction bases: 11. Germline CDR1 and CDR2: SGHRS and YFSETQ. The CDR3 DNA is TGCGCCAGCAGCATTACGGGACAGTCCGTTTACGAGCAGTACTTC. The encoded protein is CASSITGQSVYEQYF.

The chain employs TRBV20-1 and TRBJ2-3; perhaps TRBD2 as D (6 bases). The V gene's germline CDR1 is DFQATT and CDR2 SNEGSKA (reference sequence). Trimming took 0 bases from V and 2 from J, leaving 18 bases between them. The CDR3 is made up of 17 amino acids. The CDR3: CSARDFGRDSITDTQYF. CDR3 sequence (DNA): TGCAGTGCTAGAGATTTCGGGCGGGATTCCATCACAGATACGCAGTATTTT.

Many counts were recorded for this clonotype. The chain uses TRBV5-1 and TRBJ1-1; possibly TRBD1 for D (5 bases). The CDR3 runs 14 residues. V dropped 2 bases and J dropped 5 bases, with 13 bases sitting between them. Germline CDR1 is SGHRS and CDR2 is YFSETQ. The CDR3 DNA is TGCGCCAGCAGCTTCGGATCTGGGGGGACTGAAGCTTTCTTT. Translating it yields CASSFGSGGTEAFF.

In this sample, this clonotype turned up many times. The rearrangement links TRBV20-1 to TRBJ1-5, with no clear D. Trimming left V 5 bases short and J 6 bases short, with 23 bases between. CDR1 DFQATT and CDR2 SNEGSKA come from the germline V gene (reference sequence). This CDR3 contains 16 residues. Written as DNA, the CDR3 is TGCAGTGCTCAACGGCCAGGCTCTCCAGCCGGTCAGCCCCAGCATTTT. As protein: CSAQRPGSPAGQPQHF.

This clonotype was counted at least ten times. CDR3 DNA sequence: TGCGCCAGCAGCTTGATGCCCTCTGACAGGGATCCCTACGAGCAGTACTTC. Its translation is CASSLMPSDRDPYEQYF. The genes are TRBV5-1 and TRBJ2-7, with 7 nucleotides matching TRBD1. The V gene's germline CDR1 is SGHRS and CDR2 YFSETQ. V dropped 1 base and J dropped 2; count of bases not matched to a gene: 12. This CDR3 is built from 17 residues. Full variable domain (rest looked up from reference TRBV5-1 and TRBJ2-7): KAGVTQTPRYLIKTRGQQVTLSCSPISGHRSVSWYQQTPGQGLQFLFEYFSETQRNKGNFPGRFSGRQFSNSRSEMNVSTLELGDSALYLCASSLMPSDRDPYEQYFGPGTRLTVT.

This clonotype was seen repeatedly, ten times or more. V and J are TRBV28 and TRBJ2-7; tentative D call: TRBD1 (6 bases). The germline V gene encodes CDR1 MDHEN and CDR2 SYDVKM. The CDR3 loop spans 13 amino acids. Between the trimmed V and J ends, which lost 4 bases and 3 bases, there was a span of 10 bases. Here the CDR3 DNA reads TGTGCCAGCAGTTGGGGGCAGTTCTACGAGCAGTACTTC. This gives the protein CASSWGQFYEQYF.

This clonotype was detected ten times or more. The genes are TRBV7-9 and TRBJ2-2; no definite D call. Germline assignment: CDR1 SEHNR and CDR2 FQNEAQ (reference sequence). V was pared by 5 bases and J by 2 bases, with 3 bases between. This CDR3 has 12 residues. CDR3 bases: TGTGCCAGCAGCAAAAACACCGGGGAGCTGTTTTTT. This encodes CASSKNTGELFF.

This clonotype has at least ten counts. The CDR3, as DNA: TGTGCCATCAGTGAGGGTACCGGCACTTACAATGAGCAGTTCTTC. It encodes CAISEGTGTYNEQFF. This chain joins TRBV10-3 and TRBJ2-1; D ambiguous. The CDR3 spans 15 residues. Germline V gene lookup returns CDR1 ENHRY and CDR2 SYGVKD. The V end was cut by 2 bases, the J end by 4 bases, with 12 bases between.

This clonotype is labeled large. The J gene is TRBJ1-1, the V gene TRBV28, with TRBD1 as a possible D gene (5 bases). CDR1 MDHEN and CDR2 SYDVKM come from the germline V gene. V gave up 4 bases and J gave up 10 bases, with 13 bases separating them. The CDR3 consists of 12 residues. The CDR3 region is CASSSGAPGAFF. The DNA for the CDR3 is TGTGCCAGCAGTTCCGGGGCACCAGGAGCTTTCTTT.

This clonotype came up many times. V gene TRBV12-3 or TRBV12-4 combines with J gene TRBJ2-3, with D hard to call. The CDR3 runs 14 residues. V lost 3 bases and J 0 bases, leaving 7 bases between the germline ends. The CDR3 bases are TGTGCCAGCAGTTTCCAGACTAGCACAGATACGCAGTATTTT. The encoded protein is CASSFQTSTDTQYF.

This clonotype was seen only a few times. The chain combines TRBV11-3 with TRBJ1-2, with 9 bases that match TRBD1. This CDR3 contains 14 residues. The V gene's germline CDR1 is SGHNT and CDR2 YENEEA. J was trimmed by 0 bases and V by 6 bases; bases with no gene match: 2. For the CDR3, the DNA is TGTGCCAGCAGGGACAGGGGAACTAACTATGGCTACACCTTC. It encodes CASRDRGTNYGYTF.

This clonotype has a count of ten or more. This chain uses TRBV7-9 with TRBJ2-1, with a weak D call TRBD2 (6 bases). The CDR3 has 15 residues. V was trimmed by 1 base and J by 6 bases, leaving 13 bases between them. From germline, CDR1 is SEHNR and CDR2 FQNEAQ (reference sequence). The CDR3 coding sequence is TGTGCCAGCAGCTTAGGGGCCGCGGGAACCAATGAGCAGTTCTTC. It encodes CASSLGAAGTNEQFF.

The chain employs TRBV7-9 and TRBJ1-2; the D is unclear. Germline values: CDR1 SEHNR, CDR2 FQNEAQ (reference sequence). CDR3 length: 13 amino acids. Trimming left V 1 base short and J 4 bases short, with 7 bases between. CDR3 coding DNA: TGTGCCAGCAGCTTAGATCAGGTCTATGGCTACACCTTC. Protein product: CASSLDQVYGYTF.

Concerning this clonotype: This may come from a read error, since a much larger clone is one base off. The chain employs TRBV27 and TRBJ2-5; a weak D match, TRBD2 (5 bases). The CDR3 extends over 12 amino acids. The germline gives CDR1 MNHEY, CDR2 SMNVEV (reference sequence). Here the CDR3 DNA reads TGTGCCAGCAGGGCTAGCATGGAGACCAAGTACTTC. It encodes CASRASMETKYF.

This clonotype was detected ten times or more. The rearrangement joins TRBV5-1 to TRBJ2-3; 8 positions agree with TRBD1. The J segment lost 6 bases and the V segment lost 0 bases, leaving 6 bases of the junction unmatched. Looked up from germline, CDR1 is SGHRS and CDR2 is YFSETQ. There are 15 residues in the CDR3. The CDR3 spells CASSLGQGRVDTQYF. CDR3 bases: TGCGCCAGCAGCTTGGGACAGGGGCGGGTGGATACGCAGTATTTT.

V usage is TRBV20-1 and J usage is TRBJ2-7, with no clear D. Germline V gene sequence: CDR1 DFQATT, CDR2 SNEGSKA (reference sequence). CDR3 length equals 11 residues. The V end lost 3 bases, the J end lost 3 bases, and 6 bases lay between the germline ends. This CDR3 is CSARNNYEQYF. The CDR3 DNA reads as TGCAGTGCTAGGAACAACTACGAGCAGTACTTC.

Ten or more counts support this clonotype. The V gene is TRBV15, the J gene TRBJ1-4; 7 bases align to TRBD1. The CDR3 loop spans 14 amino acids. The germline gives CDR1 LNHNV, CDR2 YYDKDF (reference sequence). Trimming cost V 2 bases and J 8 bases; bases outside gene matches: 5. The CDR3 sequence is CATSRLTGREKLFF. CDR3 sequence (DNA): TGTGCCACCAGCAGACTGACAGGGAGAGAAAAACTGTTTTTT.

This clonotype was seen repeatedly, ten times or more. The chain combines TRBV12-3 or TRBV12-4 with TRBJ2-1, with D tentatively TRBD1 (6 bases). Trimming cost V 6 bases and J 0 bases, with 12 bases left between them. The CDR3 is 15 residues long. DNA of the CDR3: TGTGCCAGCAGCAGAACAGGGCTCTCCTACAATGAGCAGTTCTTC. Translating gives CASSRTGLSYNEQFF.

This chain links TRBV25-1 with TRBJ2-7, with D tentatively TRBD2 (7 bases). The CDR3 totals 16 residues. Germline V gene sequence: CDR1 MGHDK, CDR2 SYGVNS. Trimming removed 5 bases from V and 4 bases from J, with 21 bases in between. The CDR3 DNA reads as TGTGCCAGCAGTCCGGAGGGGGGGCCCGTCCGGTACGAGCAGTACTTC. This translates into CASSPEGGPVRYEQYF.